What follows is one T cell receptor (beta chain) and its context. Assay: immunoSEQ multiplex PCR; the TCRdb copy retains only in-frame clones and omits some. Found here are around 320,000 clones, around 86% of them singletons; the top ten hold roughly 17%. This record comes from a study of shared clonotypes between healthy human individuals. CDR1 SEHNR and CDR2 FQNEAQ come from the germline V gene (reference sequence). V lost 4 bases to trimming and J lost 5 bases, with 17 bases between them. This CDR3 is built from 15 residues. The chain recombines TRBV7-9 with TRBJ2-5; the D gene could be TRBD1 or TRBD2 (6 bases each). Source material: memory CD8+ T cells sorted from blood. Subset of the sample: CD45RO+ cells pooled with CCR7-negative TemRA cells. The receptor comes from a man between 18 and 35 years old in good health. DNA of the CDR3: TGTGCCAGCAGCTCCCCAAGGGGGGCCGTGGAGACCCAGTACTTC. As protein: CASSSPRGAVETQYF.